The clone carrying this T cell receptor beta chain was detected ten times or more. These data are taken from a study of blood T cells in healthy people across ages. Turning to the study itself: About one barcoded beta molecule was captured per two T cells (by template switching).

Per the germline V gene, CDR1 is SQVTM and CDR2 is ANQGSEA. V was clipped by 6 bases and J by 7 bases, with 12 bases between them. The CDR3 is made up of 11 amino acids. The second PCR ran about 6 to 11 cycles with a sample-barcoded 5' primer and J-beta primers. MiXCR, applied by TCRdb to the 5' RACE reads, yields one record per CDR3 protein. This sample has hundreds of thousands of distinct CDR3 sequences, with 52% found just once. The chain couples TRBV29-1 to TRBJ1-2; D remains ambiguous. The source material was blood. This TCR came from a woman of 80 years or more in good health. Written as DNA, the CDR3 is TGCAGCGTCCCCCATCCAGCTGGCTACACCTTC. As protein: CSVPHPAGYTF.